These 14 T cell receptor beta chains came from one sample sequenced in a study of early stage breast cancer tumors. Profiling relied on immunoSEQ multiplex PCR, and the TCRdb table lists in-frame clones only, not all of them. The sample consists of tens of thousands of clones, around 80% of them appearing once. Material for sequencing was blood. The receptors here all came from a person aged 35-50 years with breast cancer.

The chain couples TRBV9 to TRBJ2-7; D is unresolved. Trimming took off 4 bases at V and 4 bases at J, with 18 bases between the two ends. The CDR3 covers 15 residues. Looked up from germline, CDR1 is SGDLS and CDR2 is YYNGEE. As DNA, the CDR3 is TGTGCCAGCAGCTTCGGACCTGATAGGATGTACGAGCAGTACTTC. This gives the protein CASSFGPDRMYEQYF.

This CDR3 reads CSVVPGGGYGYTF. DNA of the CDR3: TGCAGCGTCGTACCAGGGGGTGGCTATGGCTACACCTTC. The chain employs TRBV29-1 and TRBJ1-2; 7 positions agree with TRBD1. CDR3 length: 13 residues. The germline V gene encodes CDR1 SQVTM and CDR2 ANQGSEA. Unmatched junction bases numbered 8, after V lost 6 bases and J lost 4 bases.

V gene TRBV7-3 combines with J gene TRBJ1-1, with D tentatively TRBD1 (5 bases). Germline V gene sequence: CDR1 SGHTA, CDR2 FQGTGA. The V end was cut by 1 base, the J end by 7 bases, with 10 bases between. The CDR3 length is 13 residues. CDR3 amino acids: CASSLMGGGEAFF. The CDR3 bases are TGTGCCAGCAGCTTAATGGGGGGAGGTGAAGCTTTCTTT.

J is TRBJ2-3 and V is TRBV30; 9 positions agree with TRBD2. The V gene's germline CDR1 is GTSNPN and CDR2 SVGIG (reference sequence). This CDR3 spans 15 amino acids. CDR3 sequence (DNA): TGTGCTGCCGCCGGCCCGGCGGGAGGGACAGATACGCAGTATTTT. It is translated as CAAAGPAGGTDTQYF.

This chain joins TRBV7-9 and TRBJ1-4, with D unclear. The CDR3 spans 15 residues. Germline V gene data show CDR1 as SEHNR and CDR2 as FQNEAQ (reference sequence). V lost 5 bases and J 1 base, leaving 11 bases between the germline ends. The CDR3, as DNA: TGTGCCAGCAGCCTACGTCCGAGAACTAATGAAAAACTGTTTTTT. It codes for CASSLRPRTNEKLFF.

V usage is TRBV5-4 and J usage is TRBJ1-2; D is unclear. The CDR3 runs 15 residues. The germline V and J ends were trimmed by 4 bases and 5 bases, with 18 bases remaining between them. Germline CDR1 reads SGHNT; CDR2 reads YYREEE (reference sequence). This CDR3 is CASSPALTPRYGYTF. The CDR3 DNA follows: TGTGCCAGCAGCCCGGCGTTGACCCCTCGTTATGGCTACACCTTC.

The table lists this clone with a few counts. The chain employs TRBV6-4 and TRBJ2-6; D call uncertain. The CDR3 has 13 residues. V lost 3 bases and J 3 bases, leaving 3 bases between the germline ends. CDR1 and CDR2 (germline): MRHNA, SNTAGT. The CDR3 sequence is CASSEGGANVLTF. The DNA for the CDR3 is TGTGCCAGCAGTGAGGGTGGGGCCAACGTCCTGACTTTC.

The chain couples TRBV18 to TRBJ2-7; 11 positions agree with TRBD2. Per germline, CDR1 KGHSH and CDR2 LQKENI. Trimming cost V 0 bases and J 9 bases; bases outside gene matches: 10. CDR3 length: 16 amino acids. The CDR3 region has the DNA TGTGCCAGCTCACCACCGGGACTAGCGGAGAATGTACGGCAGTACTTC. It yields the protein CASSPPGLAENVRQYF.

The chain combines TRBV5-1 with TRBJ1-2; the D gene is possibly TRBD1 (5 bases). V lost 0 bases and J lost 4, with 13 bases in between. Germline assignment: CDR1 SGHRS and CDR2 YFSETQ. The CDR3 runs 15 residues. The DNA of the CDR3 is TGCGCCAGCAGCTTGGCGGGACTGGGGCTCTATGGCTACACCTTC. This sequence encodes CASSLAGLGLYGYTF.

The chain recombines TRBV2 with TRBJ1-3; unclear D gene. Trimming took 6 bases from V and 0 from J, leaving 15 bases between them. In germline, CDR1 is SNHLY, CDR2 FYNNEI. This CDR3 contains 16 residues. The CDR3, as DNA: TGTGCCAGCAGCCCAATCTTCAGACTCTCTGGAAACACCATATATTTT. Translated, it gives CASSPIFRLSGNTIYF.

This chain uses TRBV5-1 with TRBJ2-1; 11 nucleotides agree with TRBD2. This CDR3 has 16 residues. Germline V gene lookup returns CDR1 SGHRS and CDR2 YFSETQ. V was pared by 4 bases and J by 0 bases, with 3 bases of the junction left unmatched. In DNA, the CDR3 is TGCGCCAGCAGCCCACTAGCGGGAGACTCCTACAATGAGCAGTTCTTC. It yields the protein CASSPLAGDSYNEQFF.

The chain links TRBV4-2 to TRBJ2-7; D is uncertain. The CDR3 is 15 residues long. With 0 bases removed from V and 3 bases from J, the gap between germline ends came to 12 bases. Germline V gene data show CDR1 as LGHNA and CDR2 as YNFKEQ. CDR3 sequence reads: CASSQDLVTLYEQYF. As DNA, the CDR3 is TGTGCCAGCAGCCAAGATCTTGTGACCCTCTACGAGCAGTACTTC.

This clone was observed a few times. The CDR3 sequence: CASRGGTGGTQPQHF. CDR3 DNA sequence: TGTGCCAGCAGAGGCGGGACAGGGGGAACTCAGCCCCAGCATTTT. The J gene is TRBJ1-5, the V gene TRBV2, with 11 bases aligning to TRBD1. The germline CDR1 and CDR2 sequences are SNHLY and FYNNEI. The CDR3 length is 15 residues. The ends lost 6 bases at V and 6 bases at J; junction bases unmatched: 7.

The chain combines TRBV21-1 with TRBJ2-5; TRBD2, the D gene given by the table, was not confirmed from the DNA. TRBV21-1 corresponds to a pseudogene. The CDR3 sequence is 15 residues long. Here the CDR3 reads CASSKSGRGRETQYF. CDR3 nucleotide sequence: TGTGCCAGCAGCAAAAGCGGGAGGGGGCGAGAGACCCAGTACTTC.